This entry features one T cell receptor (beta chain) sequence. The study ran the assay at deep level. For each subset, genomic DNA was distributed in equal portions over several immunoSEQ plates. Only in-frame clones appear in the TCRdb table, and some are missing; sequencing was by immunoSEQ multiplex PCR. The sample carries 400,000 to 500,000 clones, around 79% recorded once. This sample stems from a study of shared clonotypes between healthy human individuals. The donors, healthy adults who were HIV-negative, had experienced no recent acute infections or vaccinations. Caucasian adults residing in Nashville, Tennessee made up all the donors. This TCR was sampled from a woman in her forties in good health. Some clones in this sample may be carry-over from other donors' samples. Specimen: PBMCs.

Written as DNA, the CDR3 is TGTGCCAGCCGTGGCCGGCAGGGGGTTAATGAAAAACTGTTTTTT. It yields the protein CASRGRQGVNEKLFF. The rearrangement uses TRBV6-5 and TRBJ1-4, with 7 bases fitting TRBD1. The CDR3 runs 15 residues. Trimming took 8 bases from V and 4 from J; bases not matched to a gene: 10. Per germline, CDR1 MNHEY and CDR2 SVGAGI.